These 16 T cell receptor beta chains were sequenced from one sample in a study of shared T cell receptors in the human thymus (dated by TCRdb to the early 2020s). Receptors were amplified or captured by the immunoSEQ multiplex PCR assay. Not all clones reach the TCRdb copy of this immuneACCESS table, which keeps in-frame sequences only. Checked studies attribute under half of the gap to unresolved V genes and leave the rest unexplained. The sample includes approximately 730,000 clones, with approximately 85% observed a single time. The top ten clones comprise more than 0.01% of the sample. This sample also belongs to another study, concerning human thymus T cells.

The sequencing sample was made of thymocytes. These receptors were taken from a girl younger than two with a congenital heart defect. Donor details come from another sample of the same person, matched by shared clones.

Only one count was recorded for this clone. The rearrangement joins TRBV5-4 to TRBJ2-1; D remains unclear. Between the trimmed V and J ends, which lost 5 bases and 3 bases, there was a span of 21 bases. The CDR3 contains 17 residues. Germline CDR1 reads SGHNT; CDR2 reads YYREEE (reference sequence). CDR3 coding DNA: TGTGCCAGCAGTATGGTGGTGTCAGTCCCTTACTACAATGAGCAGTTCTTC. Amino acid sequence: CASSMVVSVPYYNEQFF.

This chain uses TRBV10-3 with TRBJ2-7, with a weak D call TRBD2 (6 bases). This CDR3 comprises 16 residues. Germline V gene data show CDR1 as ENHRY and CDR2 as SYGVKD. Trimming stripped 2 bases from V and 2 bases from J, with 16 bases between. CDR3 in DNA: TGTGCCATCAGTGAGCCCGGAGGGACCCCCGCCTACGAGCAGTACTTC. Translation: CAISEPGGTPAYEQYF.

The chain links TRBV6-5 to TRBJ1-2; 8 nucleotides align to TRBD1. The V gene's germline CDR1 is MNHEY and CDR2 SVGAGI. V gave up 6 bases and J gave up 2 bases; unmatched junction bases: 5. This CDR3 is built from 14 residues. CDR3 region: CASRGGQGNYGYTF. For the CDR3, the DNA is TGTGCCAGCAGGGGAGGACAGGGCAACTATGGCTACACCTTC.

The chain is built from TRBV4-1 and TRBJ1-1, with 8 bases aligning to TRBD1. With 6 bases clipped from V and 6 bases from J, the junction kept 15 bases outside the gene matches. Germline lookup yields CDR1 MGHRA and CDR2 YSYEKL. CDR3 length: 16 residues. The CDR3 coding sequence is TGCGCCAGCAGTCCGGGGACAGGCCGAAGTTGTCCTGAAGCTTTCTTT. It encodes CASSPGTGRSCPEAFF.

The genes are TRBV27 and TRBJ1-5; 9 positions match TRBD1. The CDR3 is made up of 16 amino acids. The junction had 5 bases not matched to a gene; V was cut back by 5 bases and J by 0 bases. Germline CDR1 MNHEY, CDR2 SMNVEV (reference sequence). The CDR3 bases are TGTGCCAGCAGTCCTCGACAGGGGGATAGCAATCAGCCCCAGCATTTT. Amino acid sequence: CASSPRQGDSNQPQHF.

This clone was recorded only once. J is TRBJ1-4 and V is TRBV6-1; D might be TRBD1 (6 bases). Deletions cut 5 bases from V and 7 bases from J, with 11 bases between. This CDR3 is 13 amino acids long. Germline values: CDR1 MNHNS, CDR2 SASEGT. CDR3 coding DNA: TGTGCCAGCAGTAGGACAGATTTTGAAAAACTGTTTTTT. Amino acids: CASSRTDFEKLFF.

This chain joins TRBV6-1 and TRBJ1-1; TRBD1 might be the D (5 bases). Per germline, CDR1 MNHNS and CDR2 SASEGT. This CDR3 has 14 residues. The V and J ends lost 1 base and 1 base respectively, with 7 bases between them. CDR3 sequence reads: CASSEGGENTEAFF. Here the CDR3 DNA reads TGTGCCAGCAGTGAAGGGGGGGAGAACACTGAAGCTTTCTTT.

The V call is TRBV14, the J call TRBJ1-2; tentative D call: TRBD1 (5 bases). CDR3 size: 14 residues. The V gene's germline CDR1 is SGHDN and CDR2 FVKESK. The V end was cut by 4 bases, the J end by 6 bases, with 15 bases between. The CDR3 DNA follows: TGTGCCAGCAGCCCCTTCTTGCAGGGCGATGGCTACACCTTC. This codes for CASSPFLQGDGYTF. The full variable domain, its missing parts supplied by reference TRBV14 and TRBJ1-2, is EAGVTQFPSHSVIEKGQTVTLRCDPISGHDNLYWYRRVMGKEIKFLLHFVKESKQDESGMPNNRFLAERTGGTYSTLKVQPAELEDSGVYFCASSPFLQGDGYTFGSGTRLTVV.

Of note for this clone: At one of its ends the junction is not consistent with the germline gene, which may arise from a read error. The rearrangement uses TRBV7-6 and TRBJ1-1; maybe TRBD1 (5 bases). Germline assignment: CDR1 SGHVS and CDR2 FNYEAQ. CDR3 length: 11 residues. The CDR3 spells CASSLEDSELF. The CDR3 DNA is TGTGCCAGCAGTTTAGAAGACAGCGAGCTCTTT.

CDR3 nucleotide sequence: TGCGCCAGCAGCCAAGATCTCAGACTCGGCACCCAGCCCCAGCATTTT. Translating gives CASSQDLRLGTQPQHF. This chain joins TRBV4-3 and TRBJ1-5; D gene unclear. Trimming pared 0 bases from V and 7 bases from J, leaving 16 bases between. The CDR3 loop spans 16 amino acids. Germline V lookup: CDR1 LGHNA, CDR2 YSLEER.

This CDR3 reads CASTPVGDRFLSGANVLTF. In DNA form, the CDR3 reads TGTGCCAGCACCCCGGTGGGGGACAGGTTTCTCTCTGGGGCCAACGTCCTGACTTTC. This sequence joins TRBV7-9 and TRBJ2-6, with 8 bases fitting TRBD1. J lost 0 bases, V lost 7 bases, and 14 bases had no gene match. The CDR3 is 19 amino acids. CDR1 and CDR2 from the germline V gene are SEHNR and FQNEAQ (reference sequence).

The CDR3 loop reads CASSYFDRFYRELPFGALHF. The CDR3 DNA reads as TGCGCCAGCAGCTACTTCGACAGGTTCTACCGGGAACTACCGTTTGGTGCCCTCCACTTT. The chain carries TRBV5-1 and TRBJ1-6; a possible D gene is TRBD1 (6 bases). V was trimmed by 3 bases and J by 14 bases, leaving 36 bases between them. Germline CDR1 SGHRS, CDR2 YFSETQ. This CDR3 has 20 residues.

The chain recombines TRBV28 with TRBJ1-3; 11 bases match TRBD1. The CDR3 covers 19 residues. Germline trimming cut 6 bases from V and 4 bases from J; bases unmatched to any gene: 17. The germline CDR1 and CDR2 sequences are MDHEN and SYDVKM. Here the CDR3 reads CASRLHRDRGNSAGNTIYF. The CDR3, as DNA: TGTGCCAGCAGGCTTCACCGGGACAGGGGGAACTCGGCGGGAAACACCATATATTTT.

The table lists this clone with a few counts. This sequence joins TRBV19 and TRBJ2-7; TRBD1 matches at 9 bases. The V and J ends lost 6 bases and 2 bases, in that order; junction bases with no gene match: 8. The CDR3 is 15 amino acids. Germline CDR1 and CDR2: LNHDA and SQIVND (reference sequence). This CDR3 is CASRTSWDRAYEQYF. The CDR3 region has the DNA TGTGCCAGTAGGACCTCCTGGGACAGGGCCTACGAGCAGTACTTC.

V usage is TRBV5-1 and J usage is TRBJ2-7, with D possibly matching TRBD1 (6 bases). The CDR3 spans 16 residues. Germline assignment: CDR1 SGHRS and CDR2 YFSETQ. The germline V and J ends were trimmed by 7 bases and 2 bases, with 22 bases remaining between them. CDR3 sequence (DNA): TGCGCCAGCTCTAGAGCCCACAGGGAACGGACCTACGAGCAGTACTTC. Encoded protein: CASSRAHRERTYEQYF.

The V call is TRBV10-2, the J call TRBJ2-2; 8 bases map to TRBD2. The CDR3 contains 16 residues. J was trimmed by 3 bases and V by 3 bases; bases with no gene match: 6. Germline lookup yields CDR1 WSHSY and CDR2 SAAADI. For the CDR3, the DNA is TGCGCCAGCAGTGAATCCGGGGGGGGGCACACCGGGGAGCTGTTTTTT. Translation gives CASSESGGGHTGELFF.